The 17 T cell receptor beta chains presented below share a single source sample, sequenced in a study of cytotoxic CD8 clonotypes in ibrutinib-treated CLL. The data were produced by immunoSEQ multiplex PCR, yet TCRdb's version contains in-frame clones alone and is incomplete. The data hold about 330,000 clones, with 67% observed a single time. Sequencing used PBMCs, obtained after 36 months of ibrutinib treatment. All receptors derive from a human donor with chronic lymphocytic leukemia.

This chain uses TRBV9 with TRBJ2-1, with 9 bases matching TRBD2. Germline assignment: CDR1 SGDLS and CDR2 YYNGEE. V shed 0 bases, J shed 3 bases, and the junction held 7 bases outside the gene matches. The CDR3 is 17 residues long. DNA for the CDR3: TGTGCCAGCAGCGTAGGCGGCGGGAGGGCCTTCTACAATGAGCAGTTCTTC. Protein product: CASSVGGGRAFYNEQFF.

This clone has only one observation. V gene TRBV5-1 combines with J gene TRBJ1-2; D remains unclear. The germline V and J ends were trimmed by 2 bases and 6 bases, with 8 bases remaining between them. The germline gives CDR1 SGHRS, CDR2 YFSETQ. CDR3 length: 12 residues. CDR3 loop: CASSFRGNGYTF. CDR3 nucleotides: TGCGCCAGCAGCTTCCGGGGTAATGGCTACACCTTC.

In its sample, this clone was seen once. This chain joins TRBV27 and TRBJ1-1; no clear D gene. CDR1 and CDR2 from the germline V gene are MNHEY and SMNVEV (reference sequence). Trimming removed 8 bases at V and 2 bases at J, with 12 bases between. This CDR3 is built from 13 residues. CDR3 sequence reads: CASRKTPNTEAFF. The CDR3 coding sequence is TGTGCCAGCCGTAAGACACCCAACACTGAAGCTTTCTTT.

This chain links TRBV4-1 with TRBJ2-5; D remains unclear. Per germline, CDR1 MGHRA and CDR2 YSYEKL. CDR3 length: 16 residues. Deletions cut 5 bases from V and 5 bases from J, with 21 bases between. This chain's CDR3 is CASSSLFGLVGETQYF. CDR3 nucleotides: TGCGCCAGCAGCAGTCTATTCGGGCTAGTGGGCGAGACCCAGTACTTC.

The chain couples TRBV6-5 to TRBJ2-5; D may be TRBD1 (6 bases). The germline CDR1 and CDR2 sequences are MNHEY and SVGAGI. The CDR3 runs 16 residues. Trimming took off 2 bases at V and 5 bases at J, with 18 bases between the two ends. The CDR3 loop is CASSYTPGTLTETQYF. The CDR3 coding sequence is TGTGCCAGCAGTTACACCCCCGGGACACTCACCGAGACCCAGTACTTC.

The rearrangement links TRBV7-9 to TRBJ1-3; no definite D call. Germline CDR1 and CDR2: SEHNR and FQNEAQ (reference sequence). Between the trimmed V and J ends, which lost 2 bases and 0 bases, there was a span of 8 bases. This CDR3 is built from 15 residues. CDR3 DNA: TGTGCCAGCAGCTTAAGCGCCAACTCTGGAAACACCATATATTTT. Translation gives CASSLSANSGNTIYF.

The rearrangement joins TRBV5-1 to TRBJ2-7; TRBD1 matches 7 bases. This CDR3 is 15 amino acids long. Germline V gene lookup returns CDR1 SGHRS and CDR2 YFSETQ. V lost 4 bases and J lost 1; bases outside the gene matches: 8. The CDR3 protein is CASSPDRAGSYEQYF. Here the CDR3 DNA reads TGCGCCAGCAGCCCTGACAGGGCGGGTTCCTACGAGCAGTACTTC.

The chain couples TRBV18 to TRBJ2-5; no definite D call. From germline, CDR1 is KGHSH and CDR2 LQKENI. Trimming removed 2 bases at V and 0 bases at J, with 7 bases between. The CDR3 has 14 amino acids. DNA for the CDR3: TGTGCCAGCTCACCAACCAGAAACCAAGAGACCCAGTACTTC. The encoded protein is CASSPTRNQETQYF.

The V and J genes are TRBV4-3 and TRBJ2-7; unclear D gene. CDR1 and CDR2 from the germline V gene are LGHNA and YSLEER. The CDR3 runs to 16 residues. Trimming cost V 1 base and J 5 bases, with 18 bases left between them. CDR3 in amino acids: CASSQVIANGPDEQYF. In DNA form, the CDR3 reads TGCGCCAGCAGCCAAGTTATTGCCAACGGGCCCGACGAGCAGTACTTC.

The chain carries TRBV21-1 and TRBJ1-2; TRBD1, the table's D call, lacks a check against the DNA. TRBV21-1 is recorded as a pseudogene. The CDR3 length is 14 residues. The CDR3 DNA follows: TGTGCCAGCAGCAAAGTTCAGGGGTACTATGGCTACACCTTC. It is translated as CASSKVQGYYGYTF.

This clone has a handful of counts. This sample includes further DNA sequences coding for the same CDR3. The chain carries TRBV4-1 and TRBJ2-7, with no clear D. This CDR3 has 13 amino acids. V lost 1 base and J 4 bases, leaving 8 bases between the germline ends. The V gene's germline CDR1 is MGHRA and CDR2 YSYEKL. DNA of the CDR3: TGCGCCAGCAGCCAAGTCTCGAGTTACGAGCAGTACTTC. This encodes CASSQVSSYEQYF.

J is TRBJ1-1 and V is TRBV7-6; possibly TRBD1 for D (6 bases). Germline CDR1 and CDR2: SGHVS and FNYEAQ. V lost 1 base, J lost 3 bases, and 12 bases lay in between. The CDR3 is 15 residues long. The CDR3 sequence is CASSLVPGADTEAFF. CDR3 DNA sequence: TGTGCCAGCAGCTTAGTCCCGGGGGCGGACACTGAAGCTTTCTTT.

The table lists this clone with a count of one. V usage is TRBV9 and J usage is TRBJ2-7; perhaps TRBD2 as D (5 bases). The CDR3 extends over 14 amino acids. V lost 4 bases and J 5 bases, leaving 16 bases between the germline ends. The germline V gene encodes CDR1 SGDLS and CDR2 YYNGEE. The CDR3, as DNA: TGTGCCAGCAGCCTCGATGGGTCCGGGGACGAGCAGTACTTC. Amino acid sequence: CASSLDGSGDEQYF.

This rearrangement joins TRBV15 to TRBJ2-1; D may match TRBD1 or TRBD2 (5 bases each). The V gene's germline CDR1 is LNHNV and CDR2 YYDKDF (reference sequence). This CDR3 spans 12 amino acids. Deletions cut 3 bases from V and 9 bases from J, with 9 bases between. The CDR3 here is CATSSTGTEQFF. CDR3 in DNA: TGTGCCACCAGCAGCACCGGGACTGAGCAGTTCTTC.

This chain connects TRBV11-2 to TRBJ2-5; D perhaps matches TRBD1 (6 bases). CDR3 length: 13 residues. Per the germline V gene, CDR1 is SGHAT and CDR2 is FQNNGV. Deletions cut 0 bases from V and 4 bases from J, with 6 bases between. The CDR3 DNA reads TGTGCCAGCAGCTTAGAGGGGGCAGAGACCCAGTACTTC. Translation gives CASSLEGAETQYF.

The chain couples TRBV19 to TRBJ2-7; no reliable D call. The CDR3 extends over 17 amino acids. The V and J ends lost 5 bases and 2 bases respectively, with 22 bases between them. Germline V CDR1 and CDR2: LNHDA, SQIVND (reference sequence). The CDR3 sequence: CASSSWGLGTRAYEQYF. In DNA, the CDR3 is TGTGCCAGTAGTTCGTGGGGTCTAGGCACTCGGGCCTACGAGCAGTACTTC.

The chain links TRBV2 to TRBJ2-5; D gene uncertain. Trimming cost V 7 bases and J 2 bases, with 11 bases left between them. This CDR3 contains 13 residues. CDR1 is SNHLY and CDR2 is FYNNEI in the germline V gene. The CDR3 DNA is TGTGCCAGCAACCTCGTAGGGCAAGAGACCCAGTACTTC. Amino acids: CASNLVGQETQYF. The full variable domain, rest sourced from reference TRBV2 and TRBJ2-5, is EPEVTQTPSHQVTQMGQEVILRCVPISNHLYFYWYRQILGQKVEFLVSFYNNEISEKSEIFDDQFSVERPDGSNFTLKIRSTKLEDSAMYFCASNLVGQETQYFGPGTRLLVL.